This TCR beta chain stems from a study of T cell responses to AZD1222 COVID-19 vaccine. On this clone: The antigen remains undetermined.

Sequencing was performed with immunoSEQ multiplex PCR; in TCRdb, only in-frame clones are kept and a portion is missing. Of tens of thousands of clones listed, almost 90% were seen once; the top ten hold 6.9%. The study's findings and limits: Among vaccine-associated CD4 TCRs, coverage spanned spike, with dominance at 160-218 and 743-854. Epitopes outside B.1.351 and B.1.1.7 mutated regions reportedly drew nearly half of spike TCRs. Clonal diversity was possibly underestimated, and white British individuals and females predominated among donors. Following two doses of AZD1222, Spike-specific TCR breadth and depth rose.

The receptor's source is an adult who received the AZD1222 COVID-19 vaccine. Sequenced material: peripheral blood, taken 28 days after the second AZD1222 dose.

The DNA of the CDR3 is TGTGCCAGCAGTGCCTCGGTAGGGGGCACAGATACGCAGTATTTT. As protein: CASSASVGGTDTQYF. The chain employs TRBV6-4 and TRBJ2-3, with D possibly matching TRBD1 (5 bases). V was clipped by 4 bases and J by 1 base, with 12 bases between them. The CDR3 is made up of 15 amino acids. The germline V gene has CDR1 MRHNA and CDR2 SNTAGT.